The T cell receptor beta chain under discussion was sequenced for a study of memory CD4+ T cells and cytomegalovirus serostatus. Single viable CD3+CD4+CD8-CD45RO+ cells were sorted as the memory CD4+ T cells. Donors' CMV status reflects serum IgG against pp150, pp28, p38, p52. This CDR3 contains 11 residues. Per the germline V gene, CDR1 is SGHDN and CDR2 is FVKESK. The germline V and J ends were trimmed by 2 bases and 8 bases, with 3 bases remaining between them. A word on this clone: Other DNA sequences of this sample code for an identical CDR3.

TCRdb keeps only in-frame clones here, not all; method: immunoSEQ multiplex PCR. Of about 58,000 clones in the sample, about four fifths were seen once. The sequenced sample consisted of memory CD4+ T cells from blood. The chain carries TRBV14 and TRBJ2-2; D is uncertain. This receptor was taken from an adult in good health and CMV-seronegative. Some clones in this sample may be carry-over from other donors' samples. CDR3 nucleotides: TGTGCCAGCAGCCAAACGGGGGAGCTGTTTTTT. Encoded protein: CASSQTGELFF. Together with reference TRBV14 and TRBJ2-2, the CDR3 gives the full variable domain: EAGVTQFPSHSVIEKGQTVTLRCDPISGHDNLYWYRRVMGKEIKFLLHFVKESKQDESGMPNNRFLAERTGGTYSTLKVQPAELEDSGVYFCASSQTGELFFGEGSRLTVL.